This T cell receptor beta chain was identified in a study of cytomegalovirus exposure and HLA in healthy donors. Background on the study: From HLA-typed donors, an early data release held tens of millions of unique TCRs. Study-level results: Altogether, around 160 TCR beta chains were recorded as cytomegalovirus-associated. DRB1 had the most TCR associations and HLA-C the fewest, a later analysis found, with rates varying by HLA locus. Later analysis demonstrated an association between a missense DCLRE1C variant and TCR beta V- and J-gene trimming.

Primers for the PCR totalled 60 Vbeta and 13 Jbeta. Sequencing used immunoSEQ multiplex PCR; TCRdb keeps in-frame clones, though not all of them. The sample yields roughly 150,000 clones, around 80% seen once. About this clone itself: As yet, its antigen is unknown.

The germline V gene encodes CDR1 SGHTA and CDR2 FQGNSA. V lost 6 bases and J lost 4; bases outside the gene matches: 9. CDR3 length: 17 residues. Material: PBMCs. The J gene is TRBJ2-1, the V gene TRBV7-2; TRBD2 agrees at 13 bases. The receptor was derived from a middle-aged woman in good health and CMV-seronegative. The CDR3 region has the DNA TGTGCCAGCAGAGGAACAACTAGCGGGGGGGTTTACAATGAGCAGTTCTTC. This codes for CASRGTTSGGVYNEQFF.